This TCR beta chain is from a study of blood T cells in healthy people across ages. Study-level results: Long-lived donors exceeded aged donors in naive CD4+ cells and diversity. Because donor CMV status was unknown, expanded clonotype changes were possibly confounded.

With a J-beta primer mix and a sample-barcoded 5' primer, a second PCR ran about 7 to 12 cycles. Using its own MiXCR run on the 5' RACE reads, TCRdb lists one record per CDR3 protein. The sample contains 1.5 million to 2 million distinct CDR3 sequences, 28% of which appear only once. To note about this clonotype: What it binds is unknown.

Peripheral blood, approximately 10 milliliters per donor, was collected. Per sample, no less than 5 micrograms of total RNA were extracted. Trimming pared 4 bases from V and 8 bases from J, leaving 15 bases between. Germline V lookup: CDR1 SGHTA, CDR2 FQGNSA. The CDR3 runs 14 residues. The source is a woman aged 30 to 39 in good health. V and J are TRBV7-2 and TRBJ1-5; D possibly corresponds to TRBD1 (6 bases). The specimen was blood. DNA for the CDR3: TGTGCCAGCAGCTCCCTACAGGGAAAGGAGCCCCAGCATTTT. It specifies CASSSLQGKEPQHF.